These 14 T cell receptor beta chains originate from one sample sequenced in a study of T cell responses to AZD1222 COVID-19 vaccine. Clones were read by immunoSEQ multiplex PCR, and TCRdb kept only the in-frame ones, dropping some. This table has more than 80,000 clones, almost 90% appearing once. The input for sequencing was peripheral blood, taken on day 0 of MenACWY control vaccination. Every receptor here comes from an adult in good health.

The chain carries TRBV7-2 and TRBJ2-7, with 9 bases lining up with TRBD2. The CDR3 covers 16 residues. The V segment lost 1 base and the J segment 1 base; nucleotides outside the gene matches: 5. Germline V gene lookup returns CDR1 SGHTA and CDR2 FQGNSA. The CDR3 loop is CASSLEPSGVSYEQYF. The CDR3 coding sequence is TGTGCCAGCAGCTTAGAGCCTAGCGGGGTTTCCTACGAGCAGTACTTC.

This sequence joins TRBV7-9 and TRBJ1-5, with 8 bases matching TRBD1. Germline assignment: CDR1 SEHNR and CDR2 FQNEAQ (reference sequence). CDR3 length: 14 residues. The junction had 6 bases not matched to a gene; V was cut back by 5 bases and J by 6 bases. The CDR3 protein is CASSPPGGGQPQHF. CDR3 sequence (DNA): TGTGCCAGCAGCCCCCCAGGGGGCGGTCAGCCCCAGCATTTT.

This clone was seen a few times. V usage is TRBV4-3 and J usage is TRBJ2-1, with unresolved D. The length of the CDR3 is 16 residues. Trimming took 0 bases from V and 2 from J, leaving 11 bases between them. Per the germline V gene, CDR1 is LGHNA and CDR2 is YSLEER. CDR3 nucleotides: TGCGCCAGCAGCCAAGACCCCCCTAAAGCCTACAATGAGCAGTTCTTC. It yields the protein CASSQDPPKAYNEQFF.

This clone appeared a single time. The CDR3 loop is CASSIVLGGARGGYTF. The CDR3 DNA follows: TGTGCCAGTAGTATCGTTCTTGGCGGAGCCCGAGGTGGCTACACCTTC. This rearrangement joins TRBV19 to TRBJ1-2; D uncertain. The CDR3 extends over 16 amino acids. Germline assignment: CDR1 LNHDA and CDR2 SQIVND (reference sequence). Trimming shortened V by 3 bases and J by 7 bases, and 21 bases separated the two germline ends.

CDR3 sequence: CAWSQRGTAYNQPQHF. The CDR3 bases are TGTGCCTGGAGTCAAAGGGGGACAGCGTACAATCAGCCCCAGCATTTT. The chain is built from TRBV30 and TRBJ1-5; 7 bases map to TRBD1. This CDR3 contains 16 residues. Germline V CDR1 and CDR2: GTSNPN, SVGIG (reference sequence). The trim removed 2 bases at V and 3 bases at J, leaving 10 bases unmatched.

The chain joins TRBV7-9 to TRBJ1-2; D not certain. V was pared by 5 bases and J by 0 bases, with 7 bases between. This CDR3 is built from 13 residues. Per the germline V gene, CDR1 is SEHNR and CDR2 is FQNEAQ (reference sequence). CDR3 nucleotide sequence: TGTGCCAGCAGCACAGCAGCTAACTATGGCTACACCTTC. This translates into CASSTAANYGYTF.

This chain uses TRBV29-1 with TRBJ2-5; 11 positions agree with TRBD1. CDR1 SQVTM and CDR2 ANQGSEA come from the germline V gene. The ends lost 4 bases at V and 5 bases at J; junction bases unmatched: 9. CDR3 length: 15 residues. CDR3 DNA: TGCAGCGTTGCGAAGGACAGGGGGCGTCGGGAGACCCAGTACTTC. It yields the protein CSVAKDRGRRETQYF.

The V gene is TRBV5-1, the J gene TRBJ2-2, with TRBD2 as a possible D gene (6 bases). This CDR3 is built from 16 residues. Trimming shortened V by 3 bases and J by 3 bases, and 15 bases separated the two germline ends. CDR1 and CDR2 from the germline V gene are SGHRS and YFSETQ. The CDR3 region has the DNA TGCGCCAGCAGCTCTGGTGGAGGGATGGACACCGGGGAGCTGTTTTTT. It is translated as CASSSGGGMDTGELFF. The whole variable domain, remainder taken from reference TRBV5-1 and TRBJ2-2, is KAGVTQTPRYLIKTRGQQVTLSCSPISGHRSVSWYQQTPGQGLQFLFEYFSETQRNKGNFPGRFSGRQFSNSRSEMNVSTLELGDSALYLCASSSGGGMDTGELFFGEGSRLTVL.

CDR3 region: CASSLETAGAPYEQYF. The CDR3 nucleotides read TGTGCCAGCAGCTTAGAGACCGCGGGGGCCCCCTACGAGCAGTACTTC. This rearrangement joins TRBV7-2 to TRBJ2-7; possibly TRBD2 for D (7 bases). V was clipped by 1 base and J by 2 bases, with 15 bases between them. This CDR3 is 16 amino acids long. CDR1 and CDR2 (germline): SGHTA, FQGNSA. The full variable domain, in which reference TRBV7-2 and TRBJ2-7 provide the parts outside the CDR3, is GAGVSQSPSNKVTEKGKDVELRCDPISGHTALYWYRQSLGQGLEFLIYFQGNSAPDKSGLPSDRFSAERTGGSVSTLTIQRTQQEDSAVYLCASSLETAGAPYEQYFGPGTRLTVT.

The chain has TRBV7-2 and TRBJ1-1; D not resolved. Per germline, CDR1 SGHTA and CDR2 FQGNSA. V was pared by 5 bases and J by 2 bases, with 15 bases between. There are 15 residues in the CDR3. The CDR3: CASSLEMTANTEAFF. CDR3 coding DNA: TGTGCCAGCAGCCTCGAGATGACGGCAAACACTGAAGCTTTCTTT.

This clone was counted only a few times. The chain recombines TRBV29-1 with TRBJ1-2, with D tentatively TRBD1 (5 bases). Per the germline V gene, CDR1 is SQVTM and CDR2 is ANQGSEA. V was clipped by 3 bases and J by 12 bases, with 17 bases between them. This CDR3 is built from 12 residues. The CDR3 DNA reads TGCAGCGTTGAGAAGACAGATTATGTTAACACCTTC. Encoded protein: CSVEKTDYVNTF.

The rearrangement links TRBV30 to TRBJ1-5; D call uncertain. This CDR3 spans 14 amino acids. Trimming took off 0 bases at V and 0 bases at J, with 6 bases between the two ends. Per germline, CDR1 GTSNPN and CDR2 SVGIG (reference sequence). The CDR3 sequence: CAWSVADSNQPQHF. CDR3 nucleotide sequence: TGTGCCTGGAGTGTTGCTGATAGCAATCAGCCCCAGCATTTT.

This chain joins TRBV21-1 and TRBJ2-5; the D segment call TRBD2 is taken from the table without a DNA check. TRBV21-1 is annotated as a pseudogene. The CDR3 extends over 14 amino acids. CDR3 amino acids: CASSAVEDSETQYF. CDR3 sequence (DNA): TGTGCCAGCAGCGCGGTTGAAGATTCGGAGACCCAGTACTTC.

The chain recombines TRBV30 with TRBJ1-5; D is ambiguous. V was trimmed by 4 bases and J by 2 bases, leaving 12 bases between them. CDR3 length: 14 residues. CDR1 and CDR2 (germline): GTSNPN, SVGIG (reference sequence). DNA for the CDR3: TGTGCCTGGACCATTGGAATGGGCAATCAGCCCCAGCATTTT. Encoded protein: CAWTIGMGNQPQHF.